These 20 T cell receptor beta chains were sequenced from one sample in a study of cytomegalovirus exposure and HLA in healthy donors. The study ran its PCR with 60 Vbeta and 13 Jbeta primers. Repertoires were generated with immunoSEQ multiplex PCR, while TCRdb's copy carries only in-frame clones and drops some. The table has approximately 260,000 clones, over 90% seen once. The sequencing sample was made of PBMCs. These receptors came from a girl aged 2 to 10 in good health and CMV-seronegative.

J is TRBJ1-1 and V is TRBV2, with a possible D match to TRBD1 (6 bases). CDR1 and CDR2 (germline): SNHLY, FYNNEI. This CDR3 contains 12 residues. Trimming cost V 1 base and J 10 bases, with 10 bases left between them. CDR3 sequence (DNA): TGTGCCAGCAGTGAAGATCAGGGGACAGCTTTCTTT. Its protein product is CASSEDQGTAFF.

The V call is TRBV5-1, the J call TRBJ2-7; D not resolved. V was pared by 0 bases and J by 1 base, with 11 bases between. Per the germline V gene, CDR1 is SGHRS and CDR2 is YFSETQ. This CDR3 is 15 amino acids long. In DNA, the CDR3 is TGCGCCAGCAGCTTGGTGGGCCCTGGGTCCTACGAGCAGTACTTC. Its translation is CASSLVGPGSYEQYF.

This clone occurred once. CDR3 DNA sequence: TGTGCCAGCAGCTCACAAGAGCGGGGGGGGCCAGATACGCAGTATTTT. Its translation: CASSSQERGGPDTQYF. The rearrangement uses TRBV9 and TRBJ2-3, with 10 positions matching TRBD2. Germline V CDR1 and CDR2: SGDLS, YYNGEE. The CDR3 spans 16 residues. Unmatched junction bases numbered 9, after V lost 4 bases and J lost 4 bases.

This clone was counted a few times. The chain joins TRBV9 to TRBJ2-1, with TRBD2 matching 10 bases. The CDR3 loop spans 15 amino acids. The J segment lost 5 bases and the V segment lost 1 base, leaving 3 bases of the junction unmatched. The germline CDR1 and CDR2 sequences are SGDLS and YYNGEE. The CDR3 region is CASSVRGLAHNEQFF. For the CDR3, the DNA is TGTGCCAGCAGCGTAAGGGGACTAGCGCACAATGAGCAGTTCTTC.

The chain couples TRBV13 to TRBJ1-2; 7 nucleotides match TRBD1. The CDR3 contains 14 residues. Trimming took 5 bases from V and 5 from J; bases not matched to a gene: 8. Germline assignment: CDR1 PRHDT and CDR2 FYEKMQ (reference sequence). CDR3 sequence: CASSQGTAYYGYTF. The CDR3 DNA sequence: TGTGCCAGCAGCCAAGGGACAGCTTATTATGGCTACACCTTC.

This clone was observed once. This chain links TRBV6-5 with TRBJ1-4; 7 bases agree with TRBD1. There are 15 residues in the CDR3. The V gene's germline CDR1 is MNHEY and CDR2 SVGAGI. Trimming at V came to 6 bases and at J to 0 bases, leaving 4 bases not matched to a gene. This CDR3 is CASRGQYATNEKLFF. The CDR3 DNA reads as TGTGCCAGCAGGGGACAGTATGCAACTAATGAAAAACTGTTTTTT.

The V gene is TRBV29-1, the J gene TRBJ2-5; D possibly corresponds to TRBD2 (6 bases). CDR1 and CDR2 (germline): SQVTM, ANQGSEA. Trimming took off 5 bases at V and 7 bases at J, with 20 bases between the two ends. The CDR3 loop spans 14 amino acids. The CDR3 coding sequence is TGCAGCGTTCTCCGGGAGAGCAACCGGGGGACCCAGTACTTC. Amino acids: CSVLRESNRGTQYF.

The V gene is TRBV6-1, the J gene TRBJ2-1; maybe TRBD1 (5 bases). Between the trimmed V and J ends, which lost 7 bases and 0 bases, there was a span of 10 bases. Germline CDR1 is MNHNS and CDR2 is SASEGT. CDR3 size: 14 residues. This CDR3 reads CASIGRASYNEQFF. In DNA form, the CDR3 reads TGTGCCAGCATTGGCAGGGCCTCCTACAATGAGCAGTTCTTC.

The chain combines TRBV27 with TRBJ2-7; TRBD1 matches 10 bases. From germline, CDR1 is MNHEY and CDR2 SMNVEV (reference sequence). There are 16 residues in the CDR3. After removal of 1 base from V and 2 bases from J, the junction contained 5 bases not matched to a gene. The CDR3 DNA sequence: TGTGCCAGCAGTTTATTAGGGGGACAGGGGCCCTACGAGCAGTACTTC. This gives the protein CASSLLGGQGPYEQYF.

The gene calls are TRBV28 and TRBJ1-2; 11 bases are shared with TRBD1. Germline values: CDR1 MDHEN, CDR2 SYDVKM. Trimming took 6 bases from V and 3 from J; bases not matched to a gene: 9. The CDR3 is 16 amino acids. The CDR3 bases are TGTGCCAGCAGAGCCCCCGGGACAGGGGGTTACTATGGCTACACCTTC. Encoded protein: CASRAPGTGGYYGYTF.

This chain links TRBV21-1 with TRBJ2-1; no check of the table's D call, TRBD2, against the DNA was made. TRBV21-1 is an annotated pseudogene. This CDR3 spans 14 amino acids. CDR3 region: CASSKRRATNEQFF. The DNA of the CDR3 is TGTGCCAGCAGCAAAAGGAGGGCCACCAATGAGCAGTTCTTC.

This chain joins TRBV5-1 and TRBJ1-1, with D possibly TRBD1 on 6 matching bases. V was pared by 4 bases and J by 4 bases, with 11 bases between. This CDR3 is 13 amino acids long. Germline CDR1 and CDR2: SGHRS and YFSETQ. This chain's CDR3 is CASSGTGSTEAFF. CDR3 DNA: TGCGCCAGCAGCGGCACAGGGAGCACTGAAGCTTTCTTT.

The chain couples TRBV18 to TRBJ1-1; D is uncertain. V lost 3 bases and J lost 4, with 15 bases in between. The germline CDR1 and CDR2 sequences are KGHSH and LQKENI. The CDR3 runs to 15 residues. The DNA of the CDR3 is TGTGCCAGCTCACCTCTAGGGCGGGAGGGCACTGAAGCTTTCTTT. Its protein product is CASSPLGREGTEAFF.

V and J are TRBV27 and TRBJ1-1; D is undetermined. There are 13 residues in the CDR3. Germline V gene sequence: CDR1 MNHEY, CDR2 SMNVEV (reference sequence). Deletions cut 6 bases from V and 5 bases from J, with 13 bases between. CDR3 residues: CASSNLIGTEAFF. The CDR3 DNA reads TGTGCCAGCAGCAACCTGATCGGGACTGAAGCTTTCTTT.

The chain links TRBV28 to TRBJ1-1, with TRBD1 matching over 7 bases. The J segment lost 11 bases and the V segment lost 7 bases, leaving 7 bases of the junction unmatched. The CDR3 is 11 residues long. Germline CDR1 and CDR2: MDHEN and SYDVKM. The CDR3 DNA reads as TGTGCCAGCACCAACAGGGGTTGGGCTTTCTTT. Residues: CASTNRGWAFF.

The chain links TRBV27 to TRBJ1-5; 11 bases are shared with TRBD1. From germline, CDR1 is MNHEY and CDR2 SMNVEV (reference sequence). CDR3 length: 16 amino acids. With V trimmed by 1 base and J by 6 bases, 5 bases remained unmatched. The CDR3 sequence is CASSLLWTGGIQPQHF. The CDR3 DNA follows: TGTGCCAGCAGTTTATTGTGGACAGGGGGCATTCAGCCCCAGCATTTT.

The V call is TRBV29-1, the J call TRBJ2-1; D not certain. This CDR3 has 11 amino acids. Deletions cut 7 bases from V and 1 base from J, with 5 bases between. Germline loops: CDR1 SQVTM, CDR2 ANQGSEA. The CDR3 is CSARSYNEQFF. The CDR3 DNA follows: TGCAGCGCCCGGTCCTACAATGAGCAGTTCTTC.

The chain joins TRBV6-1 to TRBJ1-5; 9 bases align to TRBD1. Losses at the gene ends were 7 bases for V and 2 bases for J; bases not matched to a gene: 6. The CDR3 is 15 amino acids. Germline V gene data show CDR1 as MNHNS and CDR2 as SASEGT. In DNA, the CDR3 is TGTGCCAGCACAAAGACAGGGGGTGGCAATCAGCCCCAGCATTTT. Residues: CASTKTGGGNQPQHF.

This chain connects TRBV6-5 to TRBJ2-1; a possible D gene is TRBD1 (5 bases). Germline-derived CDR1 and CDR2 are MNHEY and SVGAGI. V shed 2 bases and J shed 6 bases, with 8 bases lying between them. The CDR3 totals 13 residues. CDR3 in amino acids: CASSYDSSNEQFF. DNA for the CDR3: TGTGCCAGCAGTTACGACAGTAGCAATGAGCAGTTCTTC.

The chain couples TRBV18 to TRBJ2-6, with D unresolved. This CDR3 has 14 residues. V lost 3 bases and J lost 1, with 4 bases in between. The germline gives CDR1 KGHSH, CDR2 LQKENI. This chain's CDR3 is CASSPQSGANVLTF. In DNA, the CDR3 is TGTGCCAGCTCACCCCAATCTGGGGCCAACGTCCTGACTTTC.